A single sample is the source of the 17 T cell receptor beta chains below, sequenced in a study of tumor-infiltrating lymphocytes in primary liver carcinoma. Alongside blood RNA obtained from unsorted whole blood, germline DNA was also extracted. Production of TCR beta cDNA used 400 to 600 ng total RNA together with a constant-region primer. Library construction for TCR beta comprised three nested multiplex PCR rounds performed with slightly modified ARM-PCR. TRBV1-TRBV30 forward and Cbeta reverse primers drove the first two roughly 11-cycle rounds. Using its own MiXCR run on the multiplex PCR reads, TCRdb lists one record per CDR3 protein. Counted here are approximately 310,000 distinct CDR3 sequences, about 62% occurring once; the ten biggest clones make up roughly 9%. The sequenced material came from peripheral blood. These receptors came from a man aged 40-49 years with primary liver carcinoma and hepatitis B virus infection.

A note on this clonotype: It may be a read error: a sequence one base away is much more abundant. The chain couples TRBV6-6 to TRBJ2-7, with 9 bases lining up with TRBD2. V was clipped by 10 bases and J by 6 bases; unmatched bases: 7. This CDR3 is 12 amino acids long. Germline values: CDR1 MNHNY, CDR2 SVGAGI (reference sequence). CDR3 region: CATVTSGFEQYF. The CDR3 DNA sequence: TGTGCCACCGTGACTAGCGGTTTCGAGCAGTACTTC.

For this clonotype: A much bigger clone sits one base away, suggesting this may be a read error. CDR3 DNA: TGTGCCAGCGCGGCAAATGAAAAACTGTTTTTT. It translates to CASAANEKLFF. This rearrangement joins TRBV6-6 to TRBJ1-4; D unresolved. V was trimmed by 8 bases and J by 5 bases, leaving 6 bases between them. Germline V gene sequence: CDR1 MNHNY, CDR2 SVGAGI (reference sequence). The CDR3 consists of 11 residues.

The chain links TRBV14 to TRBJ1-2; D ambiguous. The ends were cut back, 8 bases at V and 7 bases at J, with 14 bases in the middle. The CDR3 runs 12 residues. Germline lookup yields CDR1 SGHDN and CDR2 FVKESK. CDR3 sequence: CASGRGGCGYTF. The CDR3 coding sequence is TGTGCCAGCGGTCGCGGAGGCTGTGGCTACACCTTC.

The CDR3 region has the DNA TGCAGTGCTCCTCCCGAGTTAGGGGGCGCTGACATTCAGTACTTC. Protein: CSAPPELGGADIQYF. The rearrangement links TRBV20-1 to TRBJ2-4; TRBD1 matches 7 bases. The CDR3 has 15 residues. The V gene's germline CDR1 is DFQATT and CDR2 SNEGSKA (reference sequence). Trimming removed 5 bases from V and 8 bases from J; junction bases left unmatched: 15.

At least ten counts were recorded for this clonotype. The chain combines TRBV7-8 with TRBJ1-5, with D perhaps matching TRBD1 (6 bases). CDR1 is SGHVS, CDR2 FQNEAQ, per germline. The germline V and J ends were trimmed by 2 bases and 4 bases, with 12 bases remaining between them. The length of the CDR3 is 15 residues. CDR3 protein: CASSLRTDRNQPQHF. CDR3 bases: TGTGCCAGCAGCTTACGGACAGACCGTAATCAGCCCCAGCATTTT.

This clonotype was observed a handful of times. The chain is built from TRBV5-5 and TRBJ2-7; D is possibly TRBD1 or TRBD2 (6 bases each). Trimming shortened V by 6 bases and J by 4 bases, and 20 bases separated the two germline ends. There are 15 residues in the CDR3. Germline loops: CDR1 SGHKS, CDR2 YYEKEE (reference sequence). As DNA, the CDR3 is TGTGCCAGCACCTTCACCCCGGGGGCGGGATACGAGCAGTACTTC. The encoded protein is CASTFTPGAGYEQYF.

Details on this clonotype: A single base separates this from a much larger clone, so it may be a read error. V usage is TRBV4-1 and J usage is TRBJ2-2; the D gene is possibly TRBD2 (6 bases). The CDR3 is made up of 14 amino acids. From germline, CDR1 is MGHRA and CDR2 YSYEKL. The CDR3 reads CASSQRLGSGELLF. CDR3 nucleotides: TGCGCCAGCAGCCAACGACTAGGTTCCGGGGAGCTGTTGTTT.

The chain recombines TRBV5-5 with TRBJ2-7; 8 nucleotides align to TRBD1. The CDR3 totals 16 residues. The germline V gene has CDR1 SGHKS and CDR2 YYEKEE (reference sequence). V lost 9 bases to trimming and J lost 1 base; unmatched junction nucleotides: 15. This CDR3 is CATSLGWTGRSYEQYF. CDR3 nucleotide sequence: TGTGCCACCAGTTTAGGGTGGACAGGGCGTTCCTACGAGCAGTACTTC.

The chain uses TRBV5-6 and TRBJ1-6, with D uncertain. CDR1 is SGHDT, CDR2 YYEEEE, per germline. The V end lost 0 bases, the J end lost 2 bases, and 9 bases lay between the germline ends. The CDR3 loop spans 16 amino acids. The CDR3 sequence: CASSLGVETYNSPLHF. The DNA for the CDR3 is TGTGCCAGCAGCTTGGGAGTAGAGACCTATAATTCACCCCTCCACTTT.

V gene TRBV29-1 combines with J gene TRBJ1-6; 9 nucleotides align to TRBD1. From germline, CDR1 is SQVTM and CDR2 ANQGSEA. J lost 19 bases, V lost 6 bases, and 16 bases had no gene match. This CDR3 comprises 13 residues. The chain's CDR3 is CSVRDRVNSPPHF. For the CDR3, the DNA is TGCAGCGTCCGGGACAGGGTTAATTCACCCCCACACTTT.

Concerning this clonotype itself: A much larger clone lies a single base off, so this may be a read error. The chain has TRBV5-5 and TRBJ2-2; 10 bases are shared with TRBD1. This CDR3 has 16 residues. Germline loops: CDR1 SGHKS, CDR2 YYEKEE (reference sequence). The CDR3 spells CASSLVPGQGTGGLFF. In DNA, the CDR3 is TGTGCCAGCAGCTTAGTCCCGGGACAGGGGACCGGGGGGCTGTTTTTT.

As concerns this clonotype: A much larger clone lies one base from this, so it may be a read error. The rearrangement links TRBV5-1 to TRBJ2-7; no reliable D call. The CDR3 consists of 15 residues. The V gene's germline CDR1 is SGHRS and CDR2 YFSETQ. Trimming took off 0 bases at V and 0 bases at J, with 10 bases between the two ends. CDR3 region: CASSLGAGFSYEQYF. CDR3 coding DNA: TGCGCCAGCAGCTTGGGGGCAGGCTTCTCCTACGAGCAGTACTTC.

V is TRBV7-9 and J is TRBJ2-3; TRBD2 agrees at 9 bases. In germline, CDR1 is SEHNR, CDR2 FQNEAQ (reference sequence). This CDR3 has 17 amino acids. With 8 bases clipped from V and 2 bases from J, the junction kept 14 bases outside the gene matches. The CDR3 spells CASAATTSGYPTDTQYF. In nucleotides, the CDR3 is TGTGCCAGCGCGGCCACGACTAGCGGATACCCCACAGATACGCAGTATTTT.

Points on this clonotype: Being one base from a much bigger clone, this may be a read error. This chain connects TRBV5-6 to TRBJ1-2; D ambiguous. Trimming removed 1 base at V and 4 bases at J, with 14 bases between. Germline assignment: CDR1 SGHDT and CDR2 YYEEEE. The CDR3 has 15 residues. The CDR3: CASSLRTGWAYGYTF. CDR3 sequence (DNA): TGTGCCAGCAGCTTGAGGACTGGCTGGGCCTATGGCTACACCTTC.

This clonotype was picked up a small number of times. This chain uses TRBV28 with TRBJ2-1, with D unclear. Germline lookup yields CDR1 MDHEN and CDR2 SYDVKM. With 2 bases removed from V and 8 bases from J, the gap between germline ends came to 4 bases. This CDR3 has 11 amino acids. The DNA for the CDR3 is TGTGCCAGCAGTTTAGGGCATGAGCAGTTCTTC. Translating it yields CASSLGHEQFF.

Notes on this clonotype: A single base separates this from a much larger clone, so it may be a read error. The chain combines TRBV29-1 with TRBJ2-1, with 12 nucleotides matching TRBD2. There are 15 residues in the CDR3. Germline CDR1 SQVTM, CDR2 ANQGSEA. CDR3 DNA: TGCAGCGGACAAGCTAGCGGGAGGGCCTTTGGTGAGAAGTTCTTC. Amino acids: CSGQASGRAFGEKFF.

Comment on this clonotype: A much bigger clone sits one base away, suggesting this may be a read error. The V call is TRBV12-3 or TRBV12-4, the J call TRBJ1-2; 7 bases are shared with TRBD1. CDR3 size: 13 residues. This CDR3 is CVSRETGTPGYTF. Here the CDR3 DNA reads TGTGTCAGCAGAGAGACAGGGACTCCTGGCTACACCTTC.